The 19 T cell receptor beta chains given below trace back to one sample, sequenced in a study of blood T cell repertoires in COVID-19. Clones were read by immunoSEQ multiplex PCR, and TCRdb kept only the in-frame ones, dropping some. The table lists 81,000 or so clones, approximately 85% of them singletons. The sequenced sample was peripheral blood. The origin of the receptors is a man aged 50 to 60 with COVID-19, enrolled during active disease.

This chain links TRBV15 with TRBJ1-2, with D uncertain. Germline V gives CDR1 LNHNV, CDR2 YYDKDF (reference sequence). Trimming pared 0 bases from V and 4 bases from J, leaving 12 bases between. The CDR3 is 15 amino acids. CDR3 protein: CATSRDQRASYGYTF. The CDR3 DNA follows: TGTGCCACCAGCAGAGATCAGCGGGCGTCCTATGGCTACACCTTC.

CDR3 nucleotides: TGTGCCAGCAGCCACCAGGGGCGCACTGAAGCTTTCTTT. This codes for CASSHQGRTEAFF. This chain links TRBV6-1 with TRBJ1-1; D might be TRBD1 (6 bases). The length of the CDR3 is 13 residues. Germline assignment: CDR1 MNHNS and CDR2 SASEGT. Trimming shortened V by 6 bases and J by 4 bases, and 12 bases separated the two germline ends.

This clone was observed a few times. This chain joins TRBV5-1 and TRBJ1-4, with D perhaps matching TRBD1 (5 bases). From germline, CDR1 is SGHRS and CDR2 YFSETQ. With 4 bases removed from V and 0 bases from J, the gap between germline ends came to 7 bases. The CDR3 is 14 amino acids. The CDR3 coding sequence is TGCGCCAGCAGCATGACAGCAACTAATGAAAAACTGTTTTTT. This sequence encodes CASSMTATNEKLFF.

V is TRBV11-2 and J is TRBJ2-1; D call uncertain. In germline, CDR1 is SGHAT, CDR2 FQNNGV. The CDR3 covers 16 residues. V lost 2 bases and J 5 bases, leaving 16 bases between the germline ends. CDR3 sequence: CASSLIDPETNNEQFF. As DNA, the CDR3 is TGTGCCAGCAGCTTAATCGATCCGGAGACCAACAATGAGCAGTTCTTC.

CDR3 in amino acids: CASSSYGVRGPSYEQYF. The CDR3, as DNA: TGTGCCAGCAGCTCATACGGGGTCAGGGGACCCTCCTACGAGCAGTACTTC. The V call is TRBV7-9, the J call TRBJ2-7; possibly TRBD1 for D (6 bases). The germline V gene has CDR1 SEHNR and CDR2 FQNEAQ (reference sequence). Trimming left V 4 bases short and J 0 bases short, with 19 bases between. The CDR3 covers 17 residues.

V and J are TRBV27 and TRBJ1-2; maybe TRBD1 (6 bases). Germline-derived CDR1 and CDR2 are MNHEY and SMNVEV (reference sequence). V was trimmed by 8 bases and J by 5 bases, leaving 27 bases between them. The length of the CDR3 is 17 residues. This CDR3 is CASGPWDIERTRYGYTF. CDR3 DNA: TGTGCCAGCGGCCCTTGGGACATTGAGCGGACTAGGTATGGCTACACCTTC.

The chain couples TRBV5-1 to TRBJ2-3; 9 bases line up with TRBD2. CDR1 SGHRS and CDR2 YFSETQ come from the germline V gene. The CDR3 spans 17 residues. J gave up 5 bases and V 1 base, and 11 bases lay outside the gene matches. The CDR3 sequence: CASSLSAGGRARDTQYF. CDR3 bases: TGCGCCAGCAGCTTGAGCGCCGGCGGGAGGGCCCGAGATACGCAGTATTTT.

This chain connects TRBV10-3 to TRBJ1-3; 7 bases line up with TRBD1. V shed 7 bases and J 4 bases; nucleotides not matched to a gene: 4. From germline, CDR1 is ENHRY and CDR2 SYGVKD. This CDR3 contains 13 residues. The CDR3 DNA reads TGTGCCATCAACCAGGGACAGGGAAACACCATATATTTT. Amino acids: CAINQGQGNTIYF.

V is TRBV28 and J is TRBJ2-1; 14 nucleotides agree with TRBD2. V shed 5 bases, J shed 12 bases, and the junction held 9 bases outside the gene matches. The CDR3 runs 15 residues. Germline V gene lookup returns CDR1 MDHEN and CDR2 SYDVKM. In nucleotides, the CDR3 is TGTGCCAGCAGTGACCCCGGGACTAGCGGGAGTCGGCAGTTCTTC. Amino acid sequence: CASSDPGTSGSRQFF. Complete variable domain (other parts from reference TRBV28 and TRBJ2-1): DVKVTQSSRYLVKRTGEKVFLECVQDMDHENMFWYRQDPGLGLRLIYFSYDVKMKEKGDIPEGYSVSREKKERFSLILESASTNQTSMYLCASSDPGTSGSRQFFGPGTRLTVL.

This sequence joins TRBV9 and TRBJ1-3; D is ambiguous. CDR1 is SGDLS, CDR2 YYNGEE, per germline. The CDR3 has 16 amino acids. V lost 2 bases and J lost 2, with 14 bases in between. The CDR3 protein is CASSVSDGLPGNTIYF. CDR3 DNA: TGTGCCAGCAGCGTTAGCGACGGATTACCTGGAAACACCATATATTTT.

The table lists this clone with a few counts. The V call is TRBV30, the J call TRBJ1-3; 7 nucleotides align to TRBD1. V trimming: 4 bases; J trimming: 2 bases; junction bases outside the gene matches: 5. Germline V gives CDR1 GTSNPN, CDR2 SVGIG (reference sequence). CDR3 length: 14 residues. The CDR3 nucleotides read TGTGCCTGGACACCCAGGGGGACTGGAAACACCATATATTTT. Its translation: CAWTPRGTGNTIYF.

CDR3 loop: CASSEASLALANEKLFF. The CDR3 bases are TGTGCCAGCAGTGAAGCTTCACTTGCTTTAGCTAATGAAAAACTGTTTTTT. The V and J genes are TRBV6-1 and TRBJ1-4; D not resolved. Germline V CDR1 and CDR2: MNHNS, SASEGT. The CDR3 consists of 17 residues. The V and J ends lost 0 bases and 3 bases respectively, with 14 bases between them.

This clone was observed once. This sample includes further DNA sequences coding for the same CDR3. V gene TRBV7-9 combines with J gene TRBJ2-5; D perhaps matches TRBD2 (6 bases). Germline V lookup: CDR1 SEHNR, CDR2 FQNEAQ (reference sequence). The ends were cut back, 0 bases at V and 5 bases at J, with 10 bases in the middle. This CDR3 comprises 14 residues. The CDR3 loop reads CASSLAGGSETQYF. The CDR3 region has the DNA TGTGCCAGCAGCTTAGCGGGAGGTTCTGAGACCCAGTACTTC.

This clone has just one count. The CDR3 reads CASSQDRRTHSYNEQFF. The CDR3 coding sequence is TGTGCCAGCAGCCAAGATCGGAGAACCCACTCCTACAATGAGCAGTTCTTC. This chain joins TRBV3-1 (or the pseudogene TRBV3-2) and TRBJ2-1, with unresolved D. This CDR3 spans 17 amino acids. Germline CDR1 is LGHDT and CDR2 is YNNKEL (reference sequence). Trimming stripped 0 bases from V and 0 bases from J, with 12 bases between.

This chain links TRBV28 with TRBJ1-5, with TRBD1 matching 7 bases. The germline V gene encodes CDR1 MDHEN and CDR2 SYDVKM. Trimming removed 6 bases from V and 2 bases from J; junction bases left unmatched: 7. The CDR3 spans 15 residues. The CDR3 nucleotides read TGTGCCAGCAGACAGGCAGGGGGTCGCAATCAGCCCCAGCATTTT. Its translation is CASRQAGGRNQPQHF.

The chain is built from TRBV16 and TRBJ1-1, with D hard to call. V lost 4 bases to trimming and J lost 4 bases, with 10 bases between them. The length of the CDR3 is 13 residues. Germline V lookup: CDR1 KGHSY, CDR2 FQNENV. CDR3: CASSLPTGTEAFF. As DNA, the CDR3 is TGTGCCAGCAGCCTCCCCACCGGCACTGAAGCTTTCTTT.

This chain links TRBV5-6 with TRBJ2-3; D perhaps matches TRBD1 (6 bases). V was pared by 4 bases and J by 3 bases, with 18 bases between. The germline gives CDR1 SGHDT, CDR2 YYEEEE. This CDR3 has 16 residues. CDR3 DNA: TGTGCCAGCAGCACCCCCTGGGACAAAGAAACAGATACGCAGTATTTT. As protein: CASSTPWDKETDTQYF.

This clone has only one observation. A read error may produce the germline difference seen at one junction end. This chain uses TRBV28 with TRBJ1-1; 7 bases are a match to TRBD1. Per the germline V gene, CDR1 is MDHEN and CDR2 is SYDVKM. The CDR3 is 15 amino acids. In DNA, the CDR3 is TGTGCCAGCAGTTTGACAGGGCGTATGAATACTGAAGCTTTCTTT. This sequence encodes CASSLTGRMNTEAFF.

This sequence joins TRBV6-2 or TRBV6-3 and TRBJ2-5, with 8 bases aligning to TRBD2. V was clipped by 2 bases and J by 1 base; unmatched bases: 3. The CDR3 has 15 amino acids. Germline V gives CDR1 MNHEY, CDR2 SVGEGT. CDR3 sequence: CASSYTSGTQETQYF. CDR3 coding DNA: TGTGCCAGCAGTTACACTAGCGGAACCCAAGAGACCCAGTACTTC.